One and the same sample provided the 23 T cell receptor beta chains below, sequenced in a study of beta chain features in type 1 diabetes. The study's findings and limits: For Type 1 diabetes patients, all four CD4+ subsets carried TCRB CDR3s that were moderately but significantly shorter.

Reverse transcribing all isolated RNA meant expressed TCRB transcripts were sequenced. Produced via immunoSEQ multiplex PCR; TCRdb's table is partial and in-frame only. The profile shows fewer than 300,000 clones, about 20% of them singletons. No antigens are known for them. Sequenced: naive CD4+ T cells from blood. These TCRs come from a woman between 40 and 50 years old with type 1 diabetes.

The chain couples TRBV7-9 to TRBJ2-1; 10 bases fit TRBD1. The germline V gene encodes CDR1 SEHNR and CDR2 FQNEAQ (reference sequence). V shed 7 bases and J 4 bases; nucleotides not matched to a gene: 7. The CDR3 totals 15 residues. In nucleotides, the CDR3 is TGTGCCAGCACAAACCGGGACAGGGGATACAATGAGCAGTTCTTC. Translated: CASTNRDRGYNEQFF. The full variable domain, completed using reference TRBV7-9 and TRBJ2-1, is DTGVSQNPRHKITKRGQNVTFRCDPISEHNRLYWYRQTLGQGPEFLTYFQNEAQLEKSRLLSDRFSAERPKGSFSTLEIQRTEQGDSAMYLCASTNRDRGYNEQFFGPGTRLTVL.

For the CDR3, the DNA is TGTGCCAGCAGCGTTGTAGAGAGCACAGATACGCAGTATTTT. Residues: CASSVVESTDTQYF. J is TRBJ2-3 and V is TRBV9; D ambiguous. CDR1 and CDR2 from the germline V gene are SGDLS and YYNGEE. With 2 bases removed from V and 0 bases from J, the gap between germline ends came to 7 bases. The CDR3 totals 14 residues.

V usage is TRBV19 and J usage is TRBJ1-5, with 7 nucleotides matching TRBD1. CDR3 length: 16 residues. Germline lookup yields CDR1 LNHDA and CDR2 SQIVND (reference sequence). J gave up 4 bases and V 2 bases, and 8 bases lay outside the gene matches. CDR3 region: CASSIPRDRRNQPQHF. The CDR3 nucleotides read TGTGCCAGTAGTATACCCAGGGACAGACGGAATCAGCCCCAGCATTTT.

This clone appeared a few times. The genes are TRBV9 and TRBJ2-1; TRBD2 might be the D (7 bases). Germline CDR1 SGDLS, CDR2 YYNGEE. The V end was cut by 3 bases, the J end by 10 bases, with 8 bases between. The CDR3 consists of 11 residues. The CDR3 reads CASSEGGEQFF. Written as DNA, the CDR3 is TGTGCCAGCAGCGAGGGGGGGGAGCAGTTCTTC.

This clone has more than one count but fewer than ten. The V and J genes are TRBV13 and TRBJ2-7; 9 positions match TRBD1. CDR3 size: 13 residues. CDR1 is PRHDT and CDR2 is FYEKMQ in the germline V gene (reference sequence). V shed 5 bases, J shed 3 bases, and the junction held 2 bases outside the gene matches. The CDR3 region has the DNA TGTGCCAGCAGCCCGGACAGGGGCTACGAGCAGTACTTC. It codes for CASSPDRGYEQYF.

This clone was detected a few times. The chain links TRBV9 to TRBJ2-1; 8 bases fit TRBD1. The CDR3 has 15 amino acids. V was clipped by 3 bases and J by 2 bases; unmatched bases: 4. Germline CDR1 is SGDLS and CDR2 is YYNGEE. The CDR3 protein is CASSETGDTYNEQFF. The CDR3 DNA reads TGTGCCAGCAGCGAGACAGGGGACACCTACAATGAGCAGTTCTTC.

This clone has only a few counts. V is TRBV29-1 and J is TRBJ1-1, with D perhaps matching TRBD1 (6 bases). The CDR3 extends over 13 amino acids. Per germline, CDR1 SQVTM and CDR2 ANQGSEA. V gave up 3 bases and J gave up 0 bases, with 8 bases separating them. The CDR3 bases are TGCAGCGTTGAGGGACATTTGAACACTGAAGCTTTCTTT. Its translation is CSVEGHLNTEAFF. The whole variable domain, remainder taken from reference TRBV29-1 and TRBJ1-1, is SAVISQKPSRDICQRGTSLTIQCQVDSQVTMMFWYRQQPGQSLTLIATANQGSEATYESGFVIDKFPISRPNLTFSTLTVSNMSPEDSSIYLCSVEGHLNTEAFFGQGTRLTVV.

A few counts support this clone. V and J are TRBV4-1 and TRBJ2-1; 7 bases fit TRBD2. The germline gives CDR1 MGHRA, CDR2 YSYEKL. The length of the CDR3 is 19 residues. Trimming cost V 0 bases and J 8 bases; bases outside gene matches: 19. This chain's CDR3 is CASSQDLAVAGGPGYEQFF. The CDR3 DNA is TGCGCCAGCAGCCAAGATCTGGCGGTAGCGGGCGGTCCGGGCTATGAGCAGTTCTTC.

This clone was observed a few times. V is TRBV29-1 and J is TRBJ2-5, with a possible D match to TRBD1 (6 bases). The germline V gene has CDR1 SQVTM and CDR2 ANQGSEA. V lost 4 bases to trimming and J lost 5 bases, with 14 bases between them. The CDR3 totals 13 residues. The CDR3 here is CSVAGFQGETQYF. The CDR3, as DNA: TGCAGCGTTGCGGGTTTCCAGGGGGAGACCCAGTACTTC.

This clone has a handful of counts. The chain has TRBV9 and TRBJ2-1, with 8 bases lining up with TRBD2. Germline assignment: CDR1 SGDLS and CDR2 YYNGEE. The CDR3 contains 15 residues. Trimming at V came to 7 bases and at J to 1 base, leaving 7 bases not matched to a gene. The CDR3 DNA sequence: TGTGCCAGCGGTAACGGGAGGGGATCCTACAATGAGCAGTTCTTC. Translated, it gives CASGNGRGSYNEQFF.

This clone was counted only a few times. The rearrangement uses TRBV29-1 and TRBJ1-4; D is unclear. The CDR3 has 13 amino acids. Germline lookup yields CDR1 SQVTM and CDR2 ANQGSEA. Trimming took off 7 bases at V and 0 bases at J, with 9 bases between the two ends. CDR3 bases: TGCAGCGCCGCCAGGACAACTAATGAAAAACTGTTTTTT. This translates into CSAARTTNEKLFF.

V is TRBV4-3 and J is TRBJ2-1; TRBD1 aligns across 9 bases. With 6 bases clipped from V and 10 bases from J, the junction kept 7 bases outside the gene matches. CDR1 is LGHNA, CDR2 YSLEER, per germline. This CDR3 comprises 13 residues. The CDR3 here is CASSPQGAGEQFF. The CDR3 nucleotides are TGCGCCAGCAGTCCACAGGGGGCTGGAGAGCAGTTCTTC.

This clone has more than one count but fewer than ten. This chain joins TRBV6-6 and TRBJ2-7; the match to TRBD2 covers 9 bases. The germline gives CDR1 MNHNY, CDR2 SVGAGI (reference sequence). V was pared by 7 bases and J by 5 bases, with 12 bases of the junction left unmatched. The CDR3 runs to 15 residues. CDR3 nucleotide sequence: TGTGCCAGCAAGAGGGGCGCGGGAGGGCTGGACGAGCAGTACTTC. Its protein is CASKRGAGGLDEQYF.

The chain couples TRBV11-1 to TRBJ2-1, with 8 bases lining up with TRBD1. V dropped 5 bases and J dropped 7; count of bases not matched to a gene: 13. The CDR3 is 16 amino acids. CDR1 and CDR2 from the germline V gene are SGHAT and FQDESV (reference sequence). CDR3 sequence reads: CASSEIRQGPLNEQFF. CDR3 in DNA: TGTGCCAGCAGCGAAATCAGACAGGGGCCCCTGAATGAGCAGTTCTTC.

The chain uses TRBV15 and TRBJ2-7; no reliable D call. CDR1 and CDR2 (germline): LNHNV, YYDKDF (reference sequence). The CDR3 runs to 14 residues. The V gene lost 0 bases and the J gene lost 3 bases, with 9 bases spanning the gap. CDR3 sequence reads: CATSRDLDNYEQYF. The CDR3 DNA follows: TGTGCCACCAGCAGAGATCTCGACAACTACGAGCAGTACTTC.

This clone was found a few times. The V and J genes are TRBV4-2 and TRBJ2-1, with D possibly being TRBD2 (7 bases). CDR1 and CDR2 from the germline V gene are LGHNA and YNFKEQ. V dropped 0 bases and J dropped 4 bases, with 16 bases sitting between them. CDR3 length: 17 amino acids. The CDR3 nucleotides read TGTGCCAGCAGCCAAGATGGGGCGGGGGCCGGGTACAATGAGCAGTTCTTC. Translated, it gives CASSQDGAGAGYNEQFF.

This clone was counted a few times. The J gene is TRBJ2-2, the V gene TRBV28; 8 bases map to TRBD2. The V gene end was trimmed by 2 bases and the J gene end by 6 bases; junction bases not matched to a gene: 5. The CDR3 is 15 amino acids. CDR1 MDHEN and CDR2 SYDVKM come from the germline V gene. The CDR3 DNA follows: TGTGCCAGCAGTTTAGGACTAGCATTCGCCGGGGAGCTGTTTTTT. The encoded protein is CASSLGLAFAGELFF.

The chain links TRBV29-1 to TRBJ2-5; D is unresolved. Germline assignment: CDR1 SQVTM and CDR2 ANQGSEA. The V gene lost 6 bases and the J gene lost 3 bases, with 8 bases spanning the gap. This CDR3 spans 11 amino acids. The CDR3 DNA reads TGCAGCGTGGCCCACAAAGAGACCCAGTACTTC. Encoded protein: CSVAHKETQYF.

This clone was detected a few times. DNA for the CDR3: TGTGCCAGCAGCCTCGAGAGACAAAAGTACCAAGAGACCCAGTACTTC. Translating gives CASSLERQKYQETQYF. V gene TRBV5-4 combines with J gene TRBJ2-5; no clear D gene. Germline V lookup: CDR1 SGHNT, CDR2 YYREEE (reference sequence). Deletions cut 4 bases from V and 0 bases from J, with 16 bases between. The CDR3 totals 16 residues.

The chain employs TRBV7-3 and TRBJ2-7, with 8 nucleotides matching TRBD1. The length of the CDR3 is 15 residues. CDR1 is SGHTA, CDR2 FQGTGA, per germline. Germline trimming cut 3 bases from V and 5 bases from J; bases unmatched to any gene: 9. The CDR3 region has the DNA TGTGCCAGCAGCTTTGGTAGGACAGGGATTGACGAGCAGTACTTC. This gives the protein CASSFGRTGIDEQYF. The whole variable domain, filled in from reference TRBV7-3 and TRBJ2-7, reads GAGVSQTPSNKVTEKGKYVELRCDPISGHTALYWYRQSLGQGPEFLIYFQGTGAADDSGLPNDRFFAVRPEGSVSTLKIQRTERGDSAVYLCASSFGRTGIDEQYFGPGTRLTVT.

Only a few counts were recorded for this clone. This sequence joins TRBV5-6 and TRBJ2-1; 7 nucleotides line up with TRBD1. Germline assignment: CDR1 SGHDT and CDR2 YYEEEE. This CDR3 is 17 amino acids long. The V segment lost 6 bases and the J segment 15 bases; nucleotides outside the gene matches: 27. CDR3 nucleotides: TGTGCCAGCACCTCTACTTTCATCTCGCCTCAGGGGGAAATTCGGTTCTTC. This codes for CASTSTFISPQGEIRFF.

This chain uses TRBV7-3 with TRBJ2-1, with a possible D match to TRBD2 (5 bases). Germline CDR1 and CDR2: SGHTA and FQGTGA. The CDR3 contains 15 residues. V gave up 6 bases and J gave up 6 bases, with 18 bases separating them. The CDR3 DNA reads as TGTGCCAGCAGTTCCCGGACGGGGATCCTCAATGAGCAGTTCTTC. It codes for CASSSRTGILNEQFF.

This clone was recorded a few times. V is TRBV5-6 and J is TRBJ1-2; 8 bases are a match to TRBD1. The J segment lost 3 bases and the V segment lost 1 base, leaving 2 bases of the junction unmatched. The CDR3 is made up of 14 amino acids. CDR1 is SGHDT, CDR2 YYEEEE, per germline. Written as DNA, the CDR3 is TGTGCCAGCAGCTTGAAGGACAGGGACTATGGCTACACCTTC. It specifies CASSLKDRDYGYTF.